The present TCR beta chain was sequenced within a study of IL-17A CD8 T cells in psoriatic arthritis synovium. In terms of the full investigation: The study aimed to define the phenotype, molecular profile and function of synovial IL-17A+CD8+ T cells in psoriatic arthritis pathogenesis. Here is what the overall study found, with its caveats: Only a few patients were covered by TCR sequencing, and this limited sample size was acknowledged by the authors. Some individual clones occupied over 5% of the repertoire, though most synovial CD8+ subsets remained polyclonal. Cells came from synovial fluid rather than synovial tissue, since no psoriatic arthritis synovial tissue samples were available.

As regards this clone: The antigen it recognizes is unknown. No base-level quality is on record; no much larger clone is a single base apart.

The germline V gene specifies WSHSY as CDR1 and SAAADI as CDR2. The CDR3 starts with the cysteine, ends with the phenylalanine, and has 13 residues. The kept DNA is CDR3 alone, 39 bases in frame from the first base. V loses 6 bases at its end and J loses 7 bases; junction bases beyond the gene matches: 3. Synovial fluid effusions were drawn by aspiration from the actively inflamed joints of psoriatic arthritis patients. For each patient, synovial fluid served as the source from which three memory CD8+ T cell populations were isolated by sorting: Tc1 cells (IL-17A-IFNgamma+), Tc17 cells (IL-17A+) and the bulk memory fraction, allowing their TCR repertoires to be compared. The Classification of Psoriatic Arthritis Study Group (CASPAR) criteria were met by the psoriatic arthritis patients. For the bulk memory CD8+ T cell sort, CD45RA-CD27+/- cells were combined with CD45RA+CD27- cells. Sorted CD8+ T cell subsets from the synovial fluid of a few patients with psoriatic arthritis were subjected to TCRbeta sequencing. Synovial fluid mononuclear cells were isolated using Lymphoprep and were cryopreserved in liquid nitrogen prior to use. Roughly 53% fetal calf serum and about 10% dimethyl sulfoxide were contained in the cryopreservation medium.

After DNA extraction (Qiagen), TCRbeta V-D-J rearrangements were amplified in a bias-controlled manner and then sequenced at high throughput (immunoSEQ; Adaptive Biotech). The study's own analysis went as follows. The immunoSEQ Analyzer platform was used to analyze productive sequences at the sequence level. Clonality was computed as 1 minus Pielou's evenness, ranging from 0 (highly polyclonal) to 1 (monoclonal). The Morisita index, ranging from 0 (no similarity) to 1 (complete similarity), was used to quantify repertoire overlap between subsets. Drawn from immuneACCESS, this table holds only the in-frame rearrangements with V and J called that TCRdb kept. Clones are partly lost; checked studies trace under half to an unresolved V gene and leave the rest unexplained. Clonal size and the V and J genes are those of that table, whereas D and trimming came from the DNA. For this sample the table gives around 2,000 clones, of which about 70% were detected only once. The ten largest clones represent 8.5% to 10% of the sample.

Sequenced input: memory CD8+ T cells from synovial fluid. Explained via the paper, the cell subset or site label denotes: bulk memory CD8+ T cells (CD45RA-CD27+/- and CD45RA+CD27-). The TCR was taken from a human donor with psoriatic arthritis. The rearrangement combines TRBV10-2 with TRBJ1-6; TRBD1 lines up with 7 middle nucleotides. The CDR3 loop reads CASSPGQNSPLHF. The DNA sequence follows: TGCGCCAGCAGCCCGGGACAGAATTCACCCCTCCACTTT.